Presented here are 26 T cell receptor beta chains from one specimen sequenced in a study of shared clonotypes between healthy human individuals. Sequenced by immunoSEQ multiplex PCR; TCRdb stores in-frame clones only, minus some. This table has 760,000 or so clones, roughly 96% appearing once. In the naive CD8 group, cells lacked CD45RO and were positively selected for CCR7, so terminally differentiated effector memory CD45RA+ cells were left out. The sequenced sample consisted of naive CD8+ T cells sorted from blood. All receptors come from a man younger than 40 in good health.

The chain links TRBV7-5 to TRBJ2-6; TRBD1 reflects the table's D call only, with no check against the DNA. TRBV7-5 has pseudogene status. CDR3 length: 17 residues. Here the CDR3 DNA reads TGTGCCAGAAGCTTCCGGGACAGGGGGCTCGGGGCCAACGTCCTGACTTTC. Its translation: CARSFRDRGLGANVLTF.

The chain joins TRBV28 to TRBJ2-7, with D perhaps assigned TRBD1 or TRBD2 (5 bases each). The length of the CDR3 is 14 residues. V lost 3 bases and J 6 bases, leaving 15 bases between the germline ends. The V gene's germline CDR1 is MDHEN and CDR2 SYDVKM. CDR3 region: CASSFPPLGAEQYF. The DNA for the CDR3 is TGTGCCAGCAGTTTCCCGCCTCTCGGGGCCGAGCAGTACTTC.

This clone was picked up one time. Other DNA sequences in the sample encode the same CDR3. The CDR3 region is CASSLRVPYEQYF. The DNA for the CDR3 is TGTGCCAGCAGTTTACGGGTTCCCTACGAGCAGTACTTC. This sequence joins TRBV27 and TRBJ2-7; D unclear. V was shortened by 2 bases and J by 2 bases, with 7 bases between the two germline ends. Germline V gives CDR1 MNHEY, CDR2 SMNVEV (reference sequence). CDR3 size: 13 residues.

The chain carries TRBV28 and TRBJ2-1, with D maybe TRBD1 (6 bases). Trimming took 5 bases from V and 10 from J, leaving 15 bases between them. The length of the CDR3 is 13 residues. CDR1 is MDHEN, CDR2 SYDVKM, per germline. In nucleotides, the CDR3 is TGTGCCAGCAGTCCACCGGGACAAGGAGAGCAGTTCTTC. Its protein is CASSPPGQGEQFF.

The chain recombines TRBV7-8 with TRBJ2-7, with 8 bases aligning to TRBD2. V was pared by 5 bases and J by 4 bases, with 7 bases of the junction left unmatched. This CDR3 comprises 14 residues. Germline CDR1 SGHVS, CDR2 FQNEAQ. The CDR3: CASSPGGNGYEQYF. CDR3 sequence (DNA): TGTGCCAGCAGCCCGGGGGGGAATGGTTACGAGCAGTACTTC.

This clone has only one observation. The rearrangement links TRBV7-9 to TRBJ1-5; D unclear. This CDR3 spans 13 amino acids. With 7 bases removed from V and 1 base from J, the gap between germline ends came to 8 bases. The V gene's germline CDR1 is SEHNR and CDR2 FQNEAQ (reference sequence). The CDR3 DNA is TGTGCCAGCAATTCGGAAAGCAATCAGCCCCAGCATTTT. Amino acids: CASNSESNQPQHF.

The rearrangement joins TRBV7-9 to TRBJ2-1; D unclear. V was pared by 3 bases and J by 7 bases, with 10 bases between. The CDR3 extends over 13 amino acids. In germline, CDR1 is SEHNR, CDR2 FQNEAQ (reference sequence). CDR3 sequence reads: CASSFPGLNEQFF. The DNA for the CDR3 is TGTGCCAGCAGCTTCCCGGGCCTTAATGAGCAGTTCTTC.

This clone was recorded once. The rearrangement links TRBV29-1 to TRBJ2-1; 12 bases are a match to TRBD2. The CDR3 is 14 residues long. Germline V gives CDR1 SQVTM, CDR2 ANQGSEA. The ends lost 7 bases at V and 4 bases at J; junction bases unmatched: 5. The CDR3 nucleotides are TGCAGCGCCGGAACTAGCGGGGGGTACAATGAGCAGTTCTTC. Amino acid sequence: CSAGTSGGYNEQFF.

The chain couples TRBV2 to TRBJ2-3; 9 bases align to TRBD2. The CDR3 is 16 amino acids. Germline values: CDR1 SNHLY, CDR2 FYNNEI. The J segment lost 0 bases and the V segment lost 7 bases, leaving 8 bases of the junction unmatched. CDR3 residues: CASTPTSGASTDTQYF. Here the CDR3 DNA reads TGTGCCAGCACCCCGACTAGCGGAGCTAGCACAGATACGCAGTATTTT.

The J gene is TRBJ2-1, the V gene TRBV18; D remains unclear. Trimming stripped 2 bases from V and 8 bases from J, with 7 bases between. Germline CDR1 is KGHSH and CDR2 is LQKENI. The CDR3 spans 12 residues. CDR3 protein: CASSPFNHEQFF. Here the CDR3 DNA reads TGTGCCAGCTCACCATTTAACCATGAGCAGTTCTTC.

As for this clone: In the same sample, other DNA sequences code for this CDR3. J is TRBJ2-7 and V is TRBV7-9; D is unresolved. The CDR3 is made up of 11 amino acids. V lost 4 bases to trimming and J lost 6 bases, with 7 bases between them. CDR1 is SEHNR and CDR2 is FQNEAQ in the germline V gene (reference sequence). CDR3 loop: CASSSLGEQYF. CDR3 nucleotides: TGTGCCAGCAGCTCCCTGGGCGAGCAGTACTTC.

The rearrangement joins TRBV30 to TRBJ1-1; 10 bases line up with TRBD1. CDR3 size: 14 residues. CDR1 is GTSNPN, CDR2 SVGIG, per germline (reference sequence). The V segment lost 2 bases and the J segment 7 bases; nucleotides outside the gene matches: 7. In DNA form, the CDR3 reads TGTGCCTGGAGTCCCGGGACAGGGGCCCGTGAAGCTTTCTTT. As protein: CAWSPGTGAREAFF. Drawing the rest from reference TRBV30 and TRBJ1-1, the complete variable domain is SQTIHQWPATLVQPVGSPLSLECTVEGTSNPNLYWYRQAAGRGLQLLFYSVGIGQISSEVPQNLSASRPQDRQFILSSKKLLLSDSGFYLCAWSPGTGAREAFFGQGTRLTVV.

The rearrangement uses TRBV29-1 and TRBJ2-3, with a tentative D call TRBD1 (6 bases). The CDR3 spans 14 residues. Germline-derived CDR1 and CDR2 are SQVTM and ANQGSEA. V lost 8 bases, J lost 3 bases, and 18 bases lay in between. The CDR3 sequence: CSLGTGQGTDTQYF. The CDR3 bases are TGCAGCCTCGGGACGGGACAAGGAACAGATACGCAGTATTTT.

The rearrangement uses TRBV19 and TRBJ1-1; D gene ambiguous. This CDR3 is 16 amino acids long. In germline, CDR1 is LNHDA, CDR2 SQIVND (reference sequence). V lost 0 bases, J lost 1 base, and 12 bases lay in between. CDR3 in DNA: TGTGCCAGTAGTATAGATCGAATTGGGAAGAACACTGAAGCTTTCTTT. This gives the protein CASSIDRIGKNTEAFF.

The CDR3 sequence is CAREGTSGKWNTGELFF. The CDR3 DNA reads as TGTGCCAGGGAGGGGACTAGCGGGAAGTGGAACACCGGGGAGCTGTTTTTT. The chain carries TRBV7-9 and TRBJ2-2; TRBD2 agrees at 13 bases. The CDR3 consists of 17 residues. The ends lost 9 bases at V and 1 base at J; junction bases unmatched: 8. Germline CDR1 and CDR2: SEHNR and FQNEAQ (reference sequence).

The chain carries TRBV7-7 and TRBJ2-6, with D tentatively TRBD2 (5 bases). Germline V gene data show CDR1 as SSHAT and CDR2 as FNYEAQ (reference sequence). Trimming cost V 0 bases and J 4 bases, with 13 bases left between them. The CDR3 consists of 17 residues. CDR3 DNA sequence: TGTGCCAGCAGCTTAGCGCCGGGGAGCAGAGGGGCCAACGTCCTGACTTTC. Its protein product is CASSLAPGSRGANVLTF.

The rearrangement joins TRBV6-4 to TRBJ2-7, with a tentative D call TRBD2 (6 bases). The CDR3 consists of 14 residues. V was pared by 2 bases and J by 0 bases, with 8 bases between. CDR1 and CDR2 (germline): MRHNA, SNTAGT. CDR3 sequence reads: CASSDLGLSYEQYF. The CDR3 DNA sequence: TGTGCCAGCAGTGACCTGGGACTCTCCTACGAGCAGTACTTC.

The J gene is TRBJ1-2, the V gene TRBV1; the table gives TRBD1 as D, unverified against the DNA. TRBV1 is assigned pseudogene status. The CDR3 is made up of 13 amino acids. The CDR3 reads CTSSSGQKYGYTF. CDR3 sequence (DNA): TGCACCAGCAGCTCTGGACAGAAATATGGCTACACCTTC.

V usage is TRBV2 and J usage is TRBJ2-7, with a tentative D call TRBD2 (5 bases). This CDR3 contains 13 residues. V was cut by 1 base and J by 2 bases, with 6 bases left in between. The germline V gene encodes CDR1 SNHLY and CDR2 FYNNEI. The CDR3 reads CASSEVGTYEQYF. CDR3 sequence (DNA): TGTGCCAGCAGTGAAGTCGGGACCTACGAGCAGTACTTC.

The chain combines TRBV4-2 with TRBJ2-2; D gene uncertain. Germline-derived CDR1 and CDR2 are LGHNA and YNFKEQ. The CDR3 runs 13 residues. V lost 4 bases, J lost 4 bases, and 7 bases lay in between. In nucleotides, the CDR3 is TGTGCCAGCAGCCCGGACCTCACCGGGGAGCTGTTTTTT. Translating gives CASSPDLTGELFF.

The CDR3 protein is CASYGTAQTEAFF. In DNA form, the CDR3 reads TGTGCCAGCTACGGGACAGCTCAAACTGAAGCTTTCTTT. This chain links TRBV27 with TRBJ1-1, with 7 bases that match TRBD1. J lost 5 bases, V lost 8 bases, and 8 bases had no gene match. Germline V lookup: CDR1 MNHEY, CDR2 SMNVEV (reference sequence). The CDR3 contains 13 residues.

CDR3 DNA: TGTGCCACCAGCACACCAGACGGTCTCTACGAGCAGTACTTC. Residues: CATSTPDGLYEQYF. V and J are TRBV15 and TRBJ2-7; no clear D gene. Germline-derived CDR1 and CDR2 are LNHNV and YYDKDF (reference sequence). The ends were cut back, 4 bases at V and 3 bases at J, with 13 bases in the middle. The CDR3 is 14 amino acids. Complete variable domain (other parts from reference TRBV15 and TRBJ2-7): DAMVIQNPRYQVTQFGKPVTLSCSQTLNHNVMYWYQQKSSQAPKLLFHYYDKDFNNEADTPDNFQSRRPNTSFCFLDIRSPGLGDTAMYLCATSTPDGLYEQYFGPGTRLTVT.

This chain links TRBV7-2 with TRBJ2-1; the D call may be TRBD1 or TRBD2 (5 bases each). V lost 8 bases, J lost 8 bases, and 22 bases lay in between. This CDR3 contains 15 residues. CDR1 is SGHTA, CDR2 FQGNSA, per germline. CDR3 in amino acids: CASPSPGPRPHEQFF. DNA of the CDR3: TGTGCCAGCCCCTCTCCGGGACCGAGGCCCCATGAGCAGTTCTTC.

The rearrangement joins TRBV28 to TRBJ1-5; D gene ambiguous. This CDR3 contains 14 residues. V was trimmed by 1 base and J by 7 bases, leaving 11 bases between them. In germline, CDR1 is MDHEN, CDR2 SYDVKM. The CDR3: CASSLLADYQPQHF. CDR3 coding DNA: TGTGCCAGCAGTTTATTGGCAGATTACCAGCCCCAGCATTTT.

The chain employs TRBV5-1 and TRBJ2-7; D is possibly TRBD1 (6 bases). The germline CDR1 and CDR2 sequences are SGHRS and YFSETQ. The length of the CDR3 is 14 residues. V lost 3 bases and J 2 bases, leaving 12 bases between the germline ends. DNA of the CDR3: TGCGCCAGCAGCTCAAGGGGGACACCCTACGAGCAGTACTTC. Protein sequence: CASSSRGTPYEQYF.

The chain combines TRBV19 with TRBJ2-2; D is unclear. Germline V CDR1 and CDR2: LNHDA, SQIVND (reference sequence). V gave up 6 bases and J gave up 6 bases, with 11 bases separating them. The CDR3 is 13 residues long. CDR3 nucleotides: TGTGCCAGTAGATCGGTTGAGTCCGGGGAGCTGTTTTTT. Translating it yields CASRSVESGELFF.